Below are 2 T cell receptor beta chains sequenced from a single sample in a study of blood T cell repertoires in COVID-19 (dated by TCRdb to the early 2020s). The library was made by the immunoSEQ multiplex PCR assay. TCRdb took over this immuneACCESS table, retaining in-frame rearrangements with V and J assigned. Such tables are incomplete; in checked studies, under half of the missing clones stem from an unresolved V gene, and the remainder is unexplained. This sample is represented by 200,000 to 250,000 clones; 84% of them were singletons. Jointly, the top ten make up approximately 6.5% of the sample. The sequenced material came from PBMCs or T cells enriched from blood (not recorded which). The receptors originated from a woman between 40 and 50 years old who had recovered from COVID-19.

The chain uses TRBV7-2 and TRBJ2-1, with TRBD2 matching over 12 bases. The CDR3 runs 15 residues. With 6 bases clipped from V and 8 bases from J, the junction kept 8 bases outside the gene matches. Germline V gives CDR1 SGHTA, CDR2 FQGNSA. CDR3 sequence reads: CASSALAGGLDEQFF. CDR3 bases: TGTGCCAGCAGTGCACTAGCGGGAGGTCTCGATGAGCAGTTCTTC. Combining the CDR3 with reference TRBV7-2 and TRBJ2-1 gives the whole variable domain GAGVSQSPSNKVTEKGKDVELRCDPISGHTALYWYRQSLGQGLEFLIYFQGNSAPDKSGLPSDRFSAERTGGSVSTLTIQRTQQEDSAVYLCASSALAGGLDEQFFGPGTRLTVL.

DNA for the CDR3: TGTGCCAGCAGCCGAGCAGGGGAAGGCTACACCTTC. It specifies CASSRAGEGYTF. The rearrangement uses TRBV14 and TRBJ1-2; D possibly corresponds to TRBD1 (6 bases). V was trimmed by 4 bases and J by 8 bases, leaving 11 bases between them. The germline CDR1 and CDR2 sequences are SGHDN and FVKESK. This CDR3 has 12 residues. Together with reference TRBV14 and TRBJ1-2, the CDR3 gives the full variable domain: EAGVTQFPSHSVIEKGQTVTLRCDPISGHDNLYWYRRVMGKEIKFLLHFVKESKQDESGMPNNRFLAERTGGTYSTLKVQPAELEDSGVYFCASSRAGEGYTFGSGTRLTVV.